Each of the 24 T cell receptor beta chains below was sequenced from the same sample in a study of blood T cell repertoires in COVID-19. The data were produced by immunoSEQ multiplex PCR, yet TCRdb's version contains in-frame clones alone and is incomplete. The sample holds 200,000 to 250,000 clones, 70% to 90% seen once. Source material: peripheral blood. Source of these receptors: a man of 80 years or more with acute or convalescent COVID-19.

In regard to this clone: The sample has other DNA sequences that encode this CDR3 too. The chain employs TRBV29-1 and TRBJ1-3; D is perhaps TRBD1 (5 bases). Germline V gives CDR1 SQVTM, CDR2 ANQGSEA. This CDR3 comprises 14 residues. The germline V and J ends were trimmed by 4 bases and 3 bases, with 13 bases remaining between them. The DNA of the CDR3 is TGCAGCGTTGTAACGGGGGGAGGTGGAAACACCATATATTTT. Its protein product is CSVVTGGGGNTIYF.

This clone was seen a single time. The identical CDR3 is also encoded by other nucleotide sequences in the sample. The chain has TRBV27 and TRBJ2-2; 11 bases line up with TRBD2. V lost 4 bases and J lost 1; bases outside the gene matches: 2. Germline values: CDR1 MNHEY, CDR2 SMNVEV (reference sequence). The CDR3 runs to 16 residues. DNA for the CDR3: TGTGCCAGCAGTTGGGGGACTAGCGGGAACACCGGGGAGCTGTTTTTT. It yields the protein CASSWGTSGNTGELFF.

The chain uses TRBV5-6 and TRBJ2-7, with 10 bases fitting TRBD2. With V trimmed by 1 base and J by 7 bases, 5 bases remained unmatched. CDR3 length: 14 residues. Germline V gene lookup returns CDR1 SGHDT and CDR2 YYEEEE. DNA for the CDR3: TGTGCCAGCAGCTTGATAGCGGGAGGAGGGGAGCAGTACGTC. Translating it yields CASSLIAGGGEQYV.

CDR3: CASCQGEETNEKLFF. Written as DNA, the CDR3 is TGCGCCAGCTGTCAGGGTGAAGAAACTAATGAAAAACTGTTTTTT. The chain joins TRBV5-1 to TRBJ1-4, with D possibly matching TRBD1 (5 bases). Looked up from germline, CDR1 is SGHRS and CDR2 is YFSETQ. Trimming pared 7 bases from V and 1 base from J, leaving 14 bases between. The CDR3 covers 15 residues.

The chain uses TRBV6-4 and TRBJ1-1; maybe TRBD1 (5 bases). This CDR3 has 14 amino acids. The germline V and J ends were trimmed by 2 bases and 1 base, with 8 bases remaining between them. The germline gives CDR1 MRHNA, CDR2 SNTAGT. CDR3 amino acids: CASSDGRANTEAFF. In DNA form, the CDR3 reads TGTGCCAGCAGTGACGGCAGGGCGAACACTGAAGCTTTCTTT.

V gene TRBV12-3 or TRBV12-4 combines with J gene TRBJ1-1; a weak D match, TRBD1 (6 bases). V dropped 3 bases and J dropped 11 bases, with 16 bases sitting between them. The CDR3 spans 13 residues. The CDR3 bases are TGTGCCAGCAGTTTTCGGGGCACTCAGGGGGCTTTCTTT. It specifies CASSFRGTQGAFF.

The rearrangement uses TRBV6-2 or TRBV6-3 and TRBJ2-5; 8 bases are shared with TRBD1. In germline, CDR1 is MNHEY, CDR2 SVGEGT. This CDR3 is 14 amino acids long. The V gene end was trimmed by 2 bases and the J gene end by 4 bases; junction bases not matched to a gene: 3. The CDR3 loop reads CASSYPGTGETQYF. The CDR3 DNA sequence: TGTGCCAGCAGTTACCCTGGGACAGGAGAGACCCAGTACTTC.

CDR3: CASSEGWGGPQETQYF. The CDR3 region has the DNA TGTGCCAGCAGTGAAGGATGGGGCGGCCCACAAGAGACCCAGTACTTC. The chain combines TRBV2 with TRBJ2-5, with D perhaps TRBD1 (5 bases). This CDR3 is built from 16 residues. Looked up from germline, CDR1 is SNHLY and CDR2 is FYNNEI. With 1 base removed from V and 2 bases from J, the gap between germline ends came to 14 bases.

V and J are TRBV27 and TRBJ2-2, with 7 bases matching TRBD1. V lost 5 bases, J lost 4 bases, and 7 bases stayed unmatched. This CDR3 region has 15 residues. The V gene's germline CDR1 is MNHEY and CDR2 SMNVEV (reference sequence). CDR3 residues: CASSPRQGITGELFF. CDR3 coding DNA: TGTGCCAGCAGTCCACGACAGGGAATCACCGGGGAGCTGTTTTTT.

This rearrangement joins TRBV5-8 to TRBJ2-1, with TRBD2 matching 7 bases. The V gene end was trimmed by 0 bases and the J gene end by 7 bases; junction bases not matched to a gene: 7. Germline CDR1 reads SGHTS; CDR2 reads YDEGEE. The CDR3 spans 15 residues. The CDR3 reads CASSLESGTLNEQFF. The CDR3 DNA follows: TGTGCCAGCAGCTTGGAAAGCGGGACTTTAAATGAGCAGTTCTTC.

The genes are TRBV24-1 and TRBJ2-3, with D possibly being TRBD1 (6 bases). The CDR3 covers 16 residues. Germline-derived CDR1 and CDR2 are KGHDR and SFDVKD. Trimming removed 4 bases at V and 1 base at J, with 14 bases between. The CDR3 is CATSDNVRGRTDTQYF. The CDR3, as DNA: TGTGCCACCAGTGACAACGTCAGGGGACGCACAGATACGCAGTATTTT.

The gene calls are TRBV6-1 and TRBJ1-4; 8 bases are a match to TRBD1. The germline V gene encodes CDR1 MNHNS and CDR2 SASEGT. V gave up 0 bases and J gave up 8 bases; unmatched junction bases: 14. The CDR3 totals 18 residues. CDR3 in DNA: TGTGCCAGCAGTGAAGCGGGCAGGGGGCGCGTTCAGGTCGAAAAACTGTTTTTT. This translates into CASSEAGRGRVQVEKLFF.

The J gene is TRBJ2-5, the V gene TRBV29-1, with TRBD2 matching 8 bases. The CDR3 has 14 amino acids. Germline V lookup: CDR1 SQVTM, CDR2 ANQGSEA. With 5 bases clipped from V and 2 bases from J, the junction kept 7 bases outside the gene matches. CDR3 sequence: CSVKGLGSQETQYF. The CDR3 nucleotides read TGCAGCGTTAAGGGACTAGGAAGTCAAGAGACCCAGTACTTC.

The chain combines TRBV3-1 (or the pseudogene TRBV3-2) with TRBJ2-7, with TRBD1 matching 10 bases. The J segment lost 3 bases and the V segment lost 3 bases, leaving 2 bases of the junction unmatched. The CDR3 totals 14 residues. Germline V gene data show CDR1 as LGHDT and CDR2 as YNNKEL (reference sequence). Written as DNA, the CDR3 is TGTGCCAGCAGCCATTGGGACAGGGGCTACGAGCAGTACTTC. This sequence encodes CASSHWDRGYEQYF.

The CDR3: CASSELGTGFEKGTEAFF. The CDR3, as DNA: TGTGCCAGCAGTGAATTAGGGACAGGGTTCGAAAAAGGCACTGAAGCTTTCTTT. The chain is built from TRBV6-1 and TRBJ1-1; 9 bases are shared with TRBD1. Germline values: CDR1 MNHNS, CDR2 SASEGT. This CDR3 comprises 18 residues. V trimming: 2 bases; J trimming: 4 bases; junction bases outside the gene matches: 14.

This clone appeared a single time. The CDR3: CASRPNSGSGETQYF. The CDR3 DNA reads as TGTGCCAGCAGACCTAATAGCGGGAGTGGCGAGACCCAGTACTTC. The chain uses TRBV7-9 and TRBJ2-5; 9 bases map to TRBD2. CDR3 length: 15 amino acids. CDR1 and CDR2 from the germline V gene are SEHNR and FQNEAQ (reference sequence). V lost 6 bases, J lost 5 bases, and 10 bases stayed unmatched.

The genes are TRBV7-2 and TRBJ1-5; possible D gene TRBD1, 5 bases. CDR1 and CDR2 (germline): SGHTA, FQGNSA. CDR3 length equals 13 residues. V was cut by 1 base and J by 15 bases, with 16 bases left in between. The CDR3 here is CASSLGKGRERHF. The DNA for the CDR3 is TGTGCCAGCAGCTTAGGCAAGGGCAGGGAAAGGCATTTT.

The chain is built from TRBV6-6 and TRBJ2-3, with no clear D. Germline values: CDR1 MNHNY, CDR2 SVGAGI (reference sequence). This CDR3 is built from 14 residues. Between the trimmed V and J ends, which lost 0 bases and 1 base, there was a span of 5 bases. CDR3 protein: CASSYSTRTDTQYF. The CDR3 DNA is TGTGCCAGCAGTTACTCAACACGCACAGATACGCAGTATTTT.

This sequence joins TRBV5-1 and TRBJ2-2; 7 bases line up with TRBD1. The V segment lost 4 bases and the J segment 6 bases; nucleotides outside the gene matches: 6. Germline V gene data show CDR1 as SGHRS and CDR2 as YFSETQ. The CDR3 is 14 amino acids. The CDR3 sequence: CASSETTGAGELFF. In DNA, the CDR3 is TGCGCCAGCAGCGAAACCACAGGGGCCGGGGAGCTGTTTTTT. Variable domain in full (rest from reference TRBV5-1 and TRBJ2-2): KAGVTQTPRYLIKTRGQQVTLSCSPISGHRSVSWYQQTPGQGLQFLFEYFSETQRNKGNFPGRFSGRQFSNSRSEMNVSTLELGDSALYLCASSETTGAGELFFGEGSRLTVL.

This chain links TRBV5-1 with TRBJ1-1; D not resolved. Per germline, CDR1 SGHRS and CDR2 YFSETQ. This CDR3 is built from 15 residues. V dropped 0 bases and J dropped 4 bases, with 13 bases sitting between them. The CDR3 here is CASSLDLSGGTEAFF. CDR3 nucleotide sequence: TGCGCCAGCAGCTTGGATCTTAGTGGCGGCACTGAAGCTTTCTTT.

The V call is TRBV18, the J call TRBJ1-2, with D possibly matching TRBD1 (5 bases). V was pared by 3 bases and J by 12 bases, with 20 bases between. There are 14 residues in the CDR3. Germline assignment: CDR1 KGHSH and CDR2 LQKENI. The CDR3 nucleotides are TGTGCCAGCTCACCCACCTCGACAGCCGCGTTTGACACCTTC. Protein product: CASSPTSTAAFDTF.

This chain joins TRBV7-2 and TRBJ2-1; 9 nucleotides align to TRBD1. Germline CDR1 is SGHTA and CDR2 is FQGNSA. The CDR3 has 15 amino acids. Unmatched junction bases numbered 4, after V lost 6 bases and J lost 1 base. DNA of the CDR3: TGTGCCAGCAGGTCCGGGACAGGGTCCTACAATGAGCAGTTCTTC. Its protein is CASRSGTGSYNEQFF.

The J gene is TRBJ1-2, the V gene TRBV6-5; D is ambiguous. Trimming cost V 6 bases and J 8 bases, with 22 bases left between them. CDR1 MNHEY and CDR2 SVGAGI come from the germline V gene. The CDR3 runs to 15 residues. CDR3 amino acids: CASSSERSARWGYTF. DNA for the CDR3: TGTGCCAGCAGCTCGGAGAGGTCGGCGAGGTGGGGCTACACCTTC.

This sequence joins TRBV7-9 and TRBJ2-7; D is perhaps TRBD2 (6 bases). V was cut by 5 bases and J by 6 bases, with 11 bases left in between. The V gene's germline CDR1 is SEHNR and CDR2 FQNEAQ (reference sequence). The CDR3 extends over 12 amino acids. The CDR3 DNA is TGTGCCAGCAGCCCCCGGGAGCTCGAGCAGTACTTC. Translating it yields CASSPRELEQYF. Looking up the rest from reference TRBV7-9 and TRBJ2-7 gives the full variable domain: DTGVSQNPRHKITKRGQNVTFRCDPISEHNRLYWYRQTLGQGPEFLTYFQNEAQLEKSRLLSDRFSAERPKGSFSTLEIQRTEQGDSAMYLCASSPRELEQYFGPGTRLTVT.